These 15 T cell receptor beta chains share one sample of origin, sequenced in a study of T cells in Graves' hyperthyroidism and ophthalmopathy (dated by TCRdb to between 2018 and 2020). Library creation used multiplex PCR. Sequencing instrument: Illumina HiSeq 2000. Amplification of TCR beta CDR3 regions was carried out from RNA transcripts. For the first round of RT-PCR on the TCR CDR3, the HTBI primer set was used together with the Qiagen OneStep RT-PCR kit. TCRdb cleaned the public reads at Q25 with fastp, built clones with MiXCR and kept in-frame beta chains. Here each entry gathers all rows of one CDR3 protein and keeps the most common genes and DNA. The sample includes about 350,000 distinct CDR3 sequences, with about 18% observed a single time. The ten top clones hold roughly 35% of the sample. The source material was blood. The receptors were gathered from a young woman with Graves' hyperthyroidism that later progressed to Graves' ophthalmopathy.

In the case of this clonotype: This may be a read error, as it is one base from a much larger clone. The chain couples TRBV12-3 or TRBV12-4 to TRBJ2-1, with D possibly being TRBD1 or TRBD2 (5 bases each). The CDR3 extends over 14 amino acids. The germline V and J ends were trimmed by 6 bases and 9 bases, with 18 bases remaining between them. CDR3 residues: CASRHSDGAGEQFF. Written as DNA, the CDR3 is TGTGCCAGCAGGCACTCGGACGGGGCGGGTGAGCAGTTCTTC.

The gene calls are TRBV4-1 and TRBJ1-5; D may be TRBD1 (5 bases). The CDR3 spans 18 residues. CDR1 and CDR2 (germline): MGHRA, YSYEKL. Trimming left V 0 bases short and J 4 bases short, with 19 bases between. The CDR3 loop reads CASSQDGPGRVVNQPQHF. The CDR3 DNA sequence: TGCGCCAGCAGCCAAGACGGGCCAGGGCGAGTGGTAAATCAGCCCCAGCATTTT.

This clonotype was seen repeatedly, ten times or more. V and J are TRBV11-2 and TRBJ2-7; D uncertain. V lost 1 base and J 9 bases, leaving 7 bases between the germline ends. The CDR3 is 11 residues long. Germline loops: CDR1 SGHAT, CDR2 FQNNGV. The CDR3 DNA sequence: TGTGCCAGCAGCTTAGCTTGGTTGCAGTACTTC. Protein sequence: CASSLAWLQYF.

Only a few counts were recorded for this clonotype. The V call is TRBV11-2, the J call TRBJ1-3; D remains unclear. This CDR3 has 13 amino acids. From germline, CDR1 is SGHAT and CDR2 FQNNGV. The V end lost 1 base, the J end lost 7 bases, and 8 bases lay between the germline ends. CDR3 sequence reads: CASSLGELNTIYF. DNA for the CDR3: TGTGCCAGCAGCTTAGGTGAACTGAACACCATATATTTT.

Ten or more counts support this clonotype. This chain links TRBV28 with TRBJ1-1; D remains ambiguous. The CDR3 has 12 amino acids. CDR1 and CDR2 from the germline V gene are MDHEN and SYDVKM. Deletions cut 5 bases from V and 3 bases from J, with 7 bases between. The CDR3 protein is CASSPGHTEAFF. The CDR3 DNA reads as TGTGCCAGCAGTCCCGGACACACTGAAGCTTTCTTT.

This clonotype was recorded at least ten times. The chain has TRBV30 and TRBJ2-3; 11 bases are a match to TRBD2. There are 15 residues in the CDR3. Per germline, CDR1 GTSNPN and CDR2 SVGIG (reference sequence). The trim removed 4 bases at V and 2 bases at J, leaving 5 bases unmatched. The CDR3 region is CAWKLAGGVTDTQYF. DNA of the CDR3: TGTGCCTGGAAGCTAGCGGGGGGAGTCACAGATACGCAGTATTTT.

The chain carries TRBV9 and TRBJ2-7; 9 nucleotides align to TRBD1. The V gene end was trimmed by 3 bases and the J gene end by 7 bases; junction bases not matched to a gene: 8. Per the germline V gene, CDR1 is SGDLS and CDR2 is YYNGEE. The CDR3 sequence is 14 residues long. CDR3 DNA sequence: TGTGCCAGCAGCGCCGGGACAGGGTCTGGAGAGCAGTACTTC. Its protein product is CASSAGTGSGEQYF.

This clonotype was observed at least ten times. The chain joins TRBV6-1 to TRBJ2-4, with 9 bases identical to TRBD1. This CDR3 region has 19 residues. Germline CDR1 reads MNHNS; CDR2 reads SASEGT. The V segment lost 5 bases and the J segment 3 bases; nucleotides outside the gene matches: 17. The CDR3 DNA reads TGTGCCAGCAGTAGACCACCGGGACAGGGTTTCGAGGGCAAAAACATTCAGTACTTC. Amino acid sequence: CASSRPPGQGFEGKNIQYF.

This clonotype was picked up many times. The rearrangement links TRBV6-1 to TRBJ2-3; D is undetermined. This CDR3 region has 16 residues. Trimming stripped 2 bases from V and 2 bases from J, with 14 bases between. Germline CDR1 MNHNS, CDR2 SASEGT. CDR3 in amino acids: CASSERYGTFTDTQYF. In nucleotides, the CDR3 is TGTGCCAGCAGTGAACGGTACGGAACCTTCACAGATACGCAGTATTTT.

A few counts support this clonotype. J is TRBJ2-1 and V is TRBV20-1; tentatively, D is TRBD1 (5 bases). Deletions cut 1 base from V and 3 bases from J, with 7 bases between. The CDR3 spans 13 residues. Per germline, CDR1 DFQATT and CDR2 SNEGSKA (reference sequence). The CDR3 protein is CSARATDYNEQFF. CDR3 coding DNA: TGCAGTGCTAGAGCGACAGACTACAATGAGCAGTTCTTC.

This clonotype is a singleton in its sample. The chain has TRBV12-3 or TRBV12-4 and TRBJ1-1; no definite D call. The CDR3 runs 16 residues. V shed 4 bases and J shed 1 base, with 16 bases lying between them. The CDR3 loop is CASSSALGQRNTEAFF. The CDR3 DNA follows: TGTGCCAGCAGTTCGGCTTTGGGCCAGAGGAACACTGAAGCTTTCTTT.

This clonotype has at least ten counts. The rearrangement links TRBV2 to TRBJ1-6, with 8 bases lining up with TRBD1. Trimming at V came to 6 bases and at J to 7 bases, leaving 8 bases not matched to a gene. Germline CDR1 and CDR2: SNHLY and FYNNEI. This CDR3 contains 15 residues. The CDR3: CASRVWTGRNSPLHF. CDR3 coding DNA: TGTGCCAGCAGGGTCTGGACAGGGCGAAATTCACCCCTCCACTTT.

This clonotype appeared many times. The chain recombines TRBV12-3 or TRBV12-4 with TRBJ1-2, with D unresolved. Trimming removed 1 base from V and 6 bases from J, with 15 bases in between. The CDR3 is 15 residues long. The CDR3 DNA reads as TGTGCCAGCAGTTTAGGTCGCCCGCGAATGGATGGCTACACCTTC. It codes for CASSLGRPRMDGYTF.

This clonotype was detected many times. CDR3 sequence reads: CASSYIAGGIDNEQFF. DNA of the CDR3: TGCGCCAGCAGCTACATAGCGGGAGGGATAGACAATGAGCAGTTCTTC. The chain carries TRBV5-1 and TRBJ2-1; 11 nucleotides align to TRBD2. This CDR3 has 16 residues. The germline gives CDR1 SGHRS, CDR2 YFSETQ. With 3 bases clipped from V and 5 bases from J, the junction kept 7 bases outside the gene matches.

This clonotype was seen ten or more times. This chain links TRBV13 with TRBJ1-1; perhaps TRBD1 as D (5 bases). Germline lookup yields CDR1 PRHDT and CDR2 FYEKMQ (reference sequence). With 0 bases removed from V and 2 bases from J, the gap between germline ends came to 7 bases. The length of the CDR3 is 14 residues. This CDR3 reads CASSLGRVNTEAFF. The CDR3 coding sequence is TGTGCCAGCAGCTTAGGCAGGGTTAACACTGAAGCTTTCTTT.